The source of this T cell receptor (delta chain) is a study of gamma delta lymphoproliferative disorders and STAT genes. As for the study in general: At least 50 ng of genomic DNA went into each LymphoTrack Dx TCRG Assay library. Delta-chain libraries followed the EuroClonality-NGS standard operating procedure.

The sample holds a few counts of this clone. The likely explanation is a read error, given a far larger clone one base away. The sample has other DNA sequences that encode this CDR3 too. Sequencing used genomic DNA taken from PBMCs of patients and controls. Controls were healthy adult blood donors matched for age and sex. TCRdb reprocessed the multiplex PCR reads using CATT. Here the sample spans approximately 4,000 delta-chain clones, roughly 1% being singletons. The germline CDR1 and CDR2 sequences are GEAIGNYY and EKD. The junction had 11 bases not matched to a gene; V was cut back by 0 bases and J by 6 bases. The CDR3 runs to 16 residues.

This clonotype was obtained from a human donor in good health. The genes are TRDV2 and TRDJ1; 8 bases are shared with TRDD3. Sequencing used blood. CDR3 sequence reads: CACDTITGGQENKLIF. The CDR3 DNA reads as TGTGCCTGTGACACCATTACTGGGGGCCAAGAGAATAAACTCATCTTT.